A selection of T cell receptor beta chains follows, all from one sample in a study of T-cell reconstitution after alpha-beta-depleted transplantation in children. A single record per CDR3 protein comes from TCRdb applying MiXCR to the PCR reads. Here the sample spans some 500,000 distinct CDR3 sequences, approximately 20% being singletons. Sequencing used PBMCs from the stem cell graft donor, obtained from the stem cell graft. All receptors come from a human donor who donated a stem cell graft to a child with acute lymphoblastic leukemia. Both conserved end residues are part of each CDR3. The order of the fields is V gene, CDR3 protein.

TRBV7-9 | CASSLRSGRGYEQYF
TRBV12-3/TRBV12-4 | CASSFTAGEQYF
TRBV4-1 | CASSHPREVTEAFF
TRBV12-3/TRBV12-4 | CASSSLAGGGELFF
TRBV10-3 | CAIAYPPGGISYEQYF
TRBV5-5 | CASSLDQGRRAEAFF
TRBV5-1 | CASSLATGNYEAFF
TRBV9 | CASSTRLAGVGFNEQFF
TRBV29-1 | CSVERPEAGVVYEQFF
TRBV3-1 | CASSARSPGDATDTQYF
TRBV20-1 | CSVPSAGQETQYF
TRBV29-1 | CSVLGGPEAQNTEAFF
TRBV6-4 | CASSDSWGSPLHF
TRBV18 | CASSPTWDAEAFF
TRBV5-1 | CASSLLSAASGANVLTF
TRBV6-1 | CASTKLADTQYF
TRBV27 | CASSLSKGTYEQYF
TRBV27 | CASSLRGYYEQYF
TRBV5-1 | CASSLEENHTEAFF
TRBV7-8 | CASSLVSPSLDEQFF
TRBV28 | CAIAGQGPYEQYF
TRBV7-8 | CASSLEVALAGEVTGELFF